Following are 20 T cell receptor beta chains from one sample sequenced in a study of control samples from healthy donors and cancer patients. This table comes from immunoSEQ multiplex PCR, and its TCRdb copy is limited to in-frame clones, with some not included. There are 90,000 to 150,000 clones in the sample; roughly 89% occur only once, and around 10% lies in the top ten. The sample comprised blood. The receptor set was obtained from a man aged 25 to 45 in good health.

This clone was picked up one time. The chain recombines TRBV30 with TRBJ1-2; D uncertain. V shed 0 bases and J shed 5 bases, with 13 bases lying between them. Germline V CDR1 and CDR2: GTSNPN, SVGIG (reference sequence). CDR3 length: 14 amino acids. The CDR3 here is CAWSVNSMPYGYTF. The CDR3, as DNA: TGTGCCTGGAGTGTGAACAGTATGCCATATGGCTACACCTTC.

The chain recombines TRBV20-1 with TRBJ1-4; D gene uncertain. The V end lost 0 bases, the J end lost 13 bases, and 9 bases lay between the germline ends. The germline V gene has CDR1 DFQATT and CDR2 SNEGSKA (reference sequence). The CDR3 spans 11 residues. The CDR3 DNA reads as TGCAGTGCTAGAGATCCGCCCGGACTGTTTTTT. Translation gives CSARDPPGLFF.

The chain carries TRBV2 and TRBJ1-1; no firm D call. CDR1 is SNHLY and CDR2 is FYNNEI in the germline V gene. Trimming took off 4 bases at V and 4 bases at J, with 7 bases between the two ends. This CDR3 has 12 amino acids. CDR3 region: CASSGGGTEAFF. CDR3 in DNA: TGTGCCAGCAGTGGAGGTGGCACTGAAGCTTTCTTT.

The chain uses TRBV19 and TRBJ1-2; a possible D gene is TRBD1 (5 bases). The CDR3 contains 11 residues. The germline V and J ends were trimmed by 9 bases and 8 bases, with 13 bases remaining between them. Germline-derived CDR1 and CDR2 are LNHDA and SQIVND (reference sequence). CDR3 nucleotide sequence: TGTGCCAGCTCCCGGGGCCAGGGCTACACCTTC. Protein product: CASSRGQGYTF.

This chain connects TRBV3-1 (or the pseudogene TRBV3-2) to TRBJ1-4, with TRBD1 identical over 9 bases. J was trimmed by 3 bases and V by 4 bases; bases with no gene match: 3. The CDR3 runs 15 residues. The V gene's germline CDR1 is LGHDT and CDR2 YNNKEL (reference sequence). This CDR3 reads CASSPRDRANEKLFF. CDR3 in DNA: TGTGCCAGCAGCCCCCGGGACAGGGCTAATGAAAAACTGTTTTTT.

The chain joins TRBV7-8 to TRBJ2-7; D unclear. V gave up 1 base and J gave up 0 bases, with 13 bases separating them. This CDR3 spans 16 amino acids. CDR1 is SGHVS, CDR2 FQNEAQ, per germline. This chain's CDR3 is CASSLDELQSSYEQYF. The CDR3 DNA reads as TGTGCCAGCAGCTTAGACGAGCTACAGAGCTCCTACGAGCAGTACTTC.

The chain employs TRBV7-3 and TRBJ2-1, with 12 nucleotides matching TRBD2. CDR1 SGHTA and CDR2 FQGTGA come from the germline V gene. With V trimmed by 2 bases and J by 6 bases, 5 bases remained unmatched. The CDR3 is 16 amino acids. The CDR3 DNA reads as TGTGCCAGCAGCTTATTAGCACTAGCGGGGGGCAATGAGCAGTTCTTC. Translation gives CASSLLALAGGNEQFF.

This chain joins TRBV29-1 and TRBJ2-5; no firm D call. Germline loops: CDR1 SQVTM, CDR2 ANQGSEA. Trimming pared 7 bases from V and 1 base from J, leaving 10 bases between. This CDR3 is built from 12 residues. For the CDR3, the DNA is TGCAGCGCCTGGACCTTCCAAGAGACCCAGTACTTC. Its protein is CSAWTFQETQYF. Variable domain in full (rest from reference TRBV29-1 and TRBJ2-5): SAVISQKPSRDICQRGTSLTIQCQVDSQVTMMFWYRQQPGQSLTLIATANQGSEATYESGFVIDKFPISRPNLTFSTLTVSNMSPEDSSIYLCSAWTFQETQYFGPGTRLLVL.

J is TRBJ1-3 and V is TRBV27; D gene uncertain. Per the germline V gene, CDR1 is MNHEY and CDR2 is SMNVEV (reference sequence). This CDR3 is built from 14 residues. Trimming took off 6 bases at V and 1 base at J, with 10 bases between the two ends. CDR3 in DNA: TGTGCCAGCAGGCAGAGTGGGTCTGGAAACACCATATATTTT. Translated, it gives CASRQSGSGNTIYF.

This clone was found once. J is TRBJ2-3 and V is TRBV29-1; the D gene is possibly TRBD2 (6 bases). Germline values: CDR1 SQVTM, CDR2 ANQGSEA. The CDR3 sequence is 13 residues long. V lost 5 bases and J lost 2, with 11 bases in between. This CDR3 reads CSVHGGVTDTQYF. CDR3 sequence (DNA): TGCAGCGTTCATGGCGGGGTCACAGATACGCAGTATTTT.

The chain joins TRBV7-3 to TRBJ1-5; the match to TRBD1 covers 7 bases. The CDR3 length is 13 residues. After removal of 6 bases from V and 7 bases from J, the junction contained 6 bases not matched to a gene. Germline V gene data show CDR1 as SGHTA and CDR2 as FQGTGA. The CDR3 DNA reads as TGTGCCAGCAGTACAGGGGTGGGCCAGCCCCAGCATTTT. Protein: CASSTGVGQPQHF.

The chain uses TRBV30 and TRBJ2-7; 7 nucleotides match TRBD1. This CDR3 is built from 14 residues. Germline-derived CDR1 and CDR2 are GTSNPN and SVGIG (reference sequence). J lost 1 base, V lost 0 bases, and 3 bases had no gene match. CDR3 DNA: TGTGCCTGGAGTGTACGGGACAGTTCCTACGAGCAGTACTTC. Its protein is CAWSVRDSSYEQYF.

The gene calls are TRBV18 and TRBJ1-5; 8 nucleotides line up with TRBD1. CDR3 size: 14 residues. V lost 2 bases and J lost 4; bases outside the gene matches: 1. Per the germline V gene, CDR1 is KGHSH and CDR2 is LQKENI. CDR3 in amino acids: CASSPWTGNQPQHF. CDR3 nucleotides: TGTGCCAGCTCACCATGGACAGGGAATCAGCCCCAGCATTTT.

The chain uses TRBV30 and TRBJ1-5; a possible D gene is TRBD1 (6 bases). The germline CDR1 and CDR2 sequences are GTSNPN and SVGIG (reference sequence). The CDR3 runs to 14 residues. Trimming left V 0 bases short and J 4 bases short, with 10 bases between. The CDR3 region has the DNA TGTGCCTGGAGTGTAAAAGGGGGAAATCAGCCCCAGCATTTT. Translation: CAWSVKGGNQPQHF.

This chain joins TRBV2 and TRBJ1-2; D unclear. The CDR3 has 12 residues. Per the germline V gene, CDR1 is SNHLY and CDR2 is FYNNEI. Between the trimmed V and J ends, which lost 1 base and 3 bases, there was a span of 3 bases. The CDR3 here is CASSEGYYGYTF. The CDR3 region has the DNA TGTGCCAGCAGTGAAGGGTACTATGGCTACACCTTC.

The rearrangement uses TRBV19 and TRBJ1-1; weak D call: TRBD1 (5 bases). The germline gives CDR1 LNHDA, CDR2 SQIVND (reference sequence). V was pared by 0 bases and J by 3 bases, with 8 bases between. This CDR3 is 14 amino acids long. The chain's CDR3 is CASSIEGEYTEAFF. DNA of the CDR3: TGTGCCAGTAGTATAGAAGGGGAGTACACTGAAGCTTTCTTT.

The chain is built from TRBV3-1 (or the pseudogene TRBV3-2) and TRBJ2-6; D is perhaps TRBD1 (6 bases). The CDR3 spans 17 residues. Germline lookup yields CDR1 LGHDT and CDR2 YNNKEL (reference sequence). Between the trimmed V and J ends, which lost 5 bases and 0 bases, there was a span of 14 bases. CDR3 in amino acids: CASSWSSGVSGANVLTF. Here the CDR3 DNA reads TGTGCCAGCAGCTGGTCCTCAGGGGTCTCTGGGGCCAACGTCCTGACTTTC.

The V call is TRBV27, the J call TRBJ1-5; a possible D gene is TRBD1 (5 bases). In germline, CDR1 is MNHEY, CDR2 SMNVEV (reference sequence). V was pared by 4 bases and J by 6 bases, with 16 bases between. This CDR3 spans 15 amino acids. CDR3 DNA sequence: TGTGCCAGCAGTTACTCAGGGAGTTTAGGTCAGCCCCAGCATTTT. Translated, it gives CASSYSGSLGQPQHF.

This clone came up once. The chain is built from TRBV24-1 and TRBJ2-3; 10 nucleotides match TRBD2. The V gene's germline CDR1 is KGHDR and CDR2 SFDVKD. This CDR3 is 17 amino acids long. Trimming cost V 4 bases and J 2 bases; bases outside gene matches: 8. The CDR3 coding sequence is TGTGCCACCAGTGACAGCGGGGGGGCGGTTATCACAGATACGCAGTATTTT. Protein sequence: CATSDSGGAVITDTQYF.

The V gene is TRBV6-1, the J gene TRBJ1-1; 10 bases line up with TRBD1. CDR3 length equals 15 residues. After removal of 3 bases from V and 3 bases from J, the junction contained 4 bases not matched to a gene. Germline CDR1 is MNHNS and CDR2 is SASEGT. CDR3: CASSEIGQGDTEAFF. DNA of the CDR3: TGTGCCAGCAGTGAGATTGGACAGGGGGACACTGAAGCTTTCTTT.